The 25 T cell receptor beta chains in this list originate from one sample, sequenced in a study of PD-L1 blockade in urothelial cancer. Measured with immunoSEQ multiplex PCR; TCRdb has only the in-frame clones, and not every one. Among tens of thousands of clones listed, less than 90% were seen once. Regarding time point: pretreatment peripheral blood. The starting material was PBMCs, obtained around atezolizumab (anti-PD-L1) treatment. The receptor set was obtained from a woman in her 70s with urothelial cancer.

The chain has TRBV7-9 and TRBJ2-2; D might be TRBD2 (5 bases). This CDR3 has 12 amino acids. In germline, CDR1 is SEHNR, CDR2 FQNEAQ (reference sequence). The CDR3 DNA is TGTGGTAAGGAGGTTGACACCGGGGAGCTGTTTTTT. Translated: CGKEVDTGELFF.

The chain carries TRBV6-5 and TRBJ2-5, with 9 bases fitting TRBD2. Per the germline V gene, CDR1 is MNHEY and CDR2 is SVGAGI. This CDR3 contains 15 residues. V shed 2 bases and J 5 bases; nucleotides not matched to a gene: 6. The CDR3 DNA reads TGTGCCAGCAGTTACGGCGGCGGGGGGGATGAGACCCAGTACTTC. Protein sequence: CASSYGGGGDETQYF.

The rearrangement links TRBV5-4 to TRBJ2-1, with 9 positions matching TRBD1. Losses at the gene ends were 0 bases for V and 4 bases for J; bases not matched to a gene: 2. The CDR3 has 15 residues. Germline V gives CDR1 SGHNT, CDR2 YYREEE (reference sequence). The DNA of the CDR3 is TGTGCCAGCAGCTTGGGGGGGACAGGGTACAATGAGCAGTTCTTC. It encodes CASSLGGTGYNEQFF.

The chain employs TRBV11-2 and TRBJ1-2; 7 nucleotides match TRBD1. CDR3 length equals 14 residues. Looked up from germline, CDR1 is SGHAT and CDR2 is FQNNGV. V trimming: 5 bases; J trimming: 7 bases; junction bases outside the gene matches: 10. CDR3 coding DNA: TGTGCCAGCAGCCCAGGTTCAGGGGGAAGTGGCTACACCTTC. Encoded protein: CASSPGSGGSGYTF.

The chain couples TRBV28 to TRBJ1-2; 8 bases agree with TRBD1. Germline values: CDR1 MDHEN, CDR2 SYDVKM. CDR3 length: 14 residues. V trimming: 6 bases; J trimming: 9 bases; junction bases outside the gene matches: 12. The CDR3 sequence: CASRPPGQEGRYTF. In DNA form, the CDR3 reads TGTGCCAGCAGGCCCCCGGGACAGGAAGGACGCTACACCTTC.

This chain connects TRBV5-6 to TRBJ1-6; a weak D match, TRBD1 (5 bases). This CDR3 spans 15 amino acids. V lost 4 bases to trimming and J lost 4 bases, with 12 bases between them. From germline, CDR1 is SGHDT and CDR2 YYEEEE. The CDR3: CASSPVSGYNSPLHF. The CDR3 DNA reads as TGTGCCAGCAGCCCTGTATCAGGGTATAATTCACCCCTCCACTTT.

The V and J genes are TRBV28 and TRBJ2-7; 7 bases match TRBD1. Germline trimming cut 3 bases from V and 2 bases from J; bases unmatched to any gene: 4. The germline gives CDR1 MDHEN, CDR2 SYDVKM. This CDR3 has 14 residues. DNA of the CDR3: TGTGCCAGCAGTTTGGCCGGGACAGCCTACGAGCAGTACTTC. Its protein is CASSLAGTAYEQYF. Full variable domain (rest looked up from reference TRBV28 and TRBJ2-7): DVKVTQSSRYLVKRTGEKVFLECVQDMDHENMFWYRQDPGLGLRLIYFSYDVKMKEKGDIPEGYSVSREKKERFSLILESASTNQTSMYLCASSLAGTAYEQYFGPGTRLTVT.

The chain is built from TRBV5-1 and TRBJ2-2, with TRBD1 matching over 9 bases. Germline lookup yields CDR1 SGHRS and CDR2 YFSETQ. The CDR3 spans 15 residues. After removal of 4 bases from V and 5 bases from J, the junction contained 6 bases not matched to a gene. For the CDR3, the DNA is TGCGCCAGCAGCCGGGACAGGGTTAGGACCGGGGAGCTGTTTTTT. It specifies CASSRDRVRTGELFF.

This chain links TRBV18 with TRBJ1-2; the D gene is possibly TRBD1 (6 bases). Germline V CDR1 and CDR2: KGHSH, LQKENI. The V and J ends lost 3 bases and 10 bases respectively, with 18 bases between them. The CDR3 runs 14 residues. CDR3 residues: CASSPGESRGDYTF. The CDR3 DNA reads TGTGCCAGCTCACCGGGGGAGAGCAGGGGCGACTACACCTTC.

This chain joins TRBV11-2 and TRBJ1-3; D remains ambiguous. V gave up 4 bases and J gave up 0 bases, with 7 bases separating them. Germline V gene lookup returns CDR1 SGHAT and CDR2 FQNNGV. This CDR3 region has 14 residues. CDR3: CASSSPSSGNTIYF. In DNA, the CDR3 is TGTGCCAGCAGCTCCCCCAGCTCTGGAAACACCATATATTTT.

J is TRBJ1-5 and V is TRBV11-2; unclear D gene. This CDR3 region has 15 residues. Trimming cost V 5 bases and J 11 bases, with 22 bases left between them. Germline-derived CDR1 and CDR2 are SGHAT and FQNNGV. The CDR3 loop reads CASSPVGARSGAQHF. CDR3 sequence (DNA): TGTGCCAGCAGCCCCGTGGGCGCCCGATCGGGAGCCCAGCATTTT.

The chain is built from TRBV4-3 and TRBJ1-2, with TRBD1 identical over 7 bases. CDR3 length: 15 residues. Germline V lookup: CDR1 LGHNA, CDR2 YSLEER. V trimming: 6 bases; J trimming: 4 bases; junction bases outside the gene matches: 11. CDR3 DNA: TGCGCCAGCAGTCGGACAGGCCGCGCGAGCTATGGCTACACCTTC. It encodes CASSRTGRASYGYTF.

The gene calls are TRBV5-1 and TRBJ1-2; 12 positions match TRBD1. J gave up 11 bases and V 4 bases, and 12 bases lay outside the gene matches. The CDR3 is 15 residues long. CDR1 is SGHRS, CDR2 YFSETQ, per germline. CDR3 DNA: TGCGCCAGCAGCACGGGACAGGGGGCCGCTTCCCAATACACCTTC. Its translation: CASSTGQGAASQYTF.

This clone was seen only a few times. This CDR3 is CASSWGTGGNYEQYF. CDR3 sequence (DNA): TGTGCCAGCAGCTGGGGGACAGGGGGTAACTACGAGCAGTACTTC. The chain uses TRBV5-6 and TRBJ2-7, with 11 bases matching TRBD1. The CDR3 is 15 amino acids. Germline CDR1 SGHDT, CDR2 YYEEEE. Trimming removed 3 bases from V and 3 bases from J; junction bases left unmatched: 5.

This rearrangement joins TRBV5-1 to TRBJ1-1; TRBD1 might be the D (5 bases). Germline V gene lookup returns CDR1 SGHRS and CDR2 YFSETQ. The CDR3 contains 15 residues. V lost 0 bases and J lost 0, with 9 bases in between. This CDR3 reads CASSLGGGLNTEAFF. The CDR3 region has the DNA TGCGCCAGCAGCTTGGGTGGGGGGTTGAACACTGAAGCTTTCTTT.

V and J are TRBV30 and TRBJ2-7, with D perhaps TRBD1 (6 bases). The CDR3 contains 12 residues. Trimming took 2 bases from V and 3 from J, leaving 8 bases between them. Germline CDR1 reads GTSNPN; CDR2 reads SVGIG (reference sequence). In DNA form, the CDR3 reads TGTGCCTGGAGTCCACAGGGCTACGAGCAGTACTTC. Its protein product is CAWSPQGYEQYF.

The chain combines TRBV14 with TRBJ2-1, with TRBD1 matching over 11 bases. This CDR3 region has 21 residues. Looked up from germline, CDR1 is SGHDN and CDR2 is FVKESK. Germline trimming cut 0 bases from V and 0 bases from J; bases unmatched to any gene: 13. CDR3 residues: CASSQDLWTGGALGSYNEQFF. CDR3 nucleotide sequence: TGTGCCAGCAGCCAAGATTTGTGGACAGGGGGCGCGCTCGGCTCCTACAATGAGCAGTTCTTC. Looking up the rest from reference TRBV14 and TRBJ2-1 gives the full variable domain: EAGVTQFPSHSVIEKGQTVTLRCDPISGHDNLYWYRRVMGKEIKFLLHFVKESKQDESGMPNNRFLAERTGGTYSTLKVQPAELEDSGVYFCASSQDLWTGGALGSYNEQFFGPGTRLTVL.

The chain recombines TRBV5-1 with TRBJ1-2; D perhaps matches TRBD1 (6 bases). The germline gives CDR1 SGHRS, CDR2 YFSETQ. The ends were cut back, 0 bases at V and 7 bases at J, with 13 bases in the middle. The CDR3 loop spans 14 amino acids. CDR3 region: CASSLATGFSGYTF. The DNA of the CDR3 is TGCGCCAGCAGCTTGGCTACAGGGTTTAGTGGCTACACCTTC. The complete variable domain, with remaining parts taken from reference TRBV5-1 and TRBJ1-2, reads KAGVTQTPRYLIKTRGQQVTLSCSPISGHRSVSWYQQTPGQGLQFLFEYFSETQRNKGNFPGRFSGRQFSNSRSEMNVSTLELGDSALYLCASSLATGFSGYTFGSGTRLTVV.

The table lists this clone with a few counts. V usage is TRBV7-3 and J usage is TRBJ2-3; tentative D call: TRBD2 (7 bases). The V gene's germline CDR1 is SGHTA and CDR2 FQGTGA. The CDR3 runs to 16 residues. V gave up 5 bases and J gave up 4 bases, with 19 bases separating them. DNA of the CDR3: TGTGCCAGCAGCACCCAAGGGGGGGGCCGAGCAGATACGCAGTATTTT. Protein product: CASSTQGGGRADTQYF. Full variable domain (rest looked up from reference TRBV7-3 and TRBJ2-3): GAGVSQTPSNKVTEKGKYVELRCDPISGHTALYWYRQSLGQGPEFLIYFQGTGAADDSGLPNDRFFAVRPEGSVSTLKIQRTERGDSAVYLCASSTQGGGRADTQYFGPGTRLTVL.

The rearrangement uses TRBV6-5 and TRBJ2-1; no reliable D call. Trimming removed 2 bases from V and 9 bases from J, with 8 bases in between. CDR1 is MNHEY, CDR2 SVGAGI, per germline. The CDR3 sequence is 12 residues long. The CDR3 reads CASSYGSGEQFF. In nucleotides, the CDR3 is TGTGCCAGCAGTTACGGGTCGGGTGAGCAGTTCTTC.

The V call is TRBV5-1, the J call TRBJ2-7, with TRBD2 identical over 11 bases. Looked up from germline, CDR1 is SGHRS and CDR2 is YFSETQ. CDR3 size: 14 residues. V was pared by 5 bases and J by 2 bases, with 3 bases of the junction left unmatched. The CDR3 reads CASRGTSGTYEQYF. CDR3 nucleotides: TGCGCCAGCAGGGGGACTAGCGGAACCTACGAGCAGTACTTC.

The chain employs TRBV5-6 and TRBJ2-1; no clear D gene. Germline V CDR1 and CDR2: SGHDT, YYEEEE. Trimming removed 2 bases from V and 5 bases from J, with 14 bases in between. The CDR3 totals 15 residues. The CDR3 DNA sequence: TGTGCCAGCAGCTTTCTCCCCTACAGCAACAATGAGCAGTTCTTC. Its protein is CASSFLPYSNNEQFF.

The V and J genes are TRBV30 and TRBJ1-4; 8 bases line up with TRBD1. Looked up from germline, CDR1 is GTSNPN and CDR2 is SVGIG (reference sequence). The junction had 4 bases not matched to a gene; V was cut back by 3 bases and J by 4 bases. This CDR3 is built from 14 residues. For the CDR3, the DNA is TGTGCCTGGAGCCGACAGGGGATTAATGAAAAACTGTTTTTT. Translating gives CAWSRQGINEKLFF. Drawing the rest from reference TRBV30 and TRBJ1-4, the complete variable domain is SQTIHQWPATLVQPVGSPLSLECTVEGTSNPNLYWYRQAAGRGLQLLFYSVGIGQISSEVPQNLSASRPQDRQFILSSKKLLLSDSGFYLCAWSRQGINEKLFFGSGTQLSVL.

The V call is TRBV27, the J call TRBJ2-1, with D perhaps TRBD2 (5 bases). Germline assignment: CDR1 MNHEY and CDR2 SMNVEV (reference sequence). This CDR3 region has 13 residues. V lost 1 base, J lost 9 bases, and 10 bases lay in between. CDR3 DNA sequence: TGTGCCAGCAGTTTATTGGGTCGGGGTGAGCAGTTCTTC. This sequence encodes CASSLLGRGEQFF.

The CDR3 coding sequence is TGTGCCAGCAGTTTTGCCGGGACAGGGGACACTGAAGCTTTCTTT. Translating it yields CASSFAGTGDTEAFF. The chain couples TRBV6-6 to TRBJ1-1, with 10 bases fitting TRBD1. The germline V gene has CDR1 MNHNY and CDR2 SVGAGI (reference sequence). J gave up 3 bases and V 4 bases, and 5 bases lay outside the gene matches. The CDR3 has 15 residues.